Listed below are T cell receptor beta chains from one sample, sequenced in a study of blood T cell repertoires in COVID-19. Some clones are missing from TCRdb's copy, which holds only in-frame ones; the method was immunoSEQ multiplex PCR. This sample has a few hundred thousand clones, with more than 75% found just once. Material: PBMCs or T cells enriched from blood (not recorded which). These TCRs come from a woman aged 50 to 60 who had been exposed to COVID-19. Both conserved end residues are trimmed from each CDR3.

CDR3aa	v_gene	j_gene
ASSSGTGVVEQY	TRBV5-1	TRBJ2-7
ATSRAPTGLEDTQY	TRBV15	TRBJ2-3
ASSEAPGPQGNEQF	TRBV2	TRBJ2-1
ASRPRGGTNEKLF	TRBV27	TRBJ1-4
ASSIIKGGTEAF	TRBV28	TRBJ1-1
ASSSIPGGVGEAF	TRBV7-2	TRBJ1-1
ASSEALLGHPYEQY	TRBV2	TRBJ2-7
SVEDGGYEQY	TRBV29-1	TRBJ2-7
ATSRDRSSGQGHYGYT	TRBV15	TRBJ1-2
ASSQGGNTGELF	TRBV28	TRBJ2-2
ASRDRTGANSPLH	TRBV10-2	TRBJ1-6
ASSLGRLAGGPRETQY	TRBV7-2	TRBJ2-5
ASSLSTQGTGELF	TRBV5-1	TRBJ2-2
ATSRQGNTDTQY	TRBV15	TRBJ2-3
ASSLRGSGGPHSYNEQF	TRBV7-9	TRBJ2-1